This T cell receptor (beta chain) emerged from a study of cytomegalovirus exposure and HLA in healthy donors. Notes on the study in general: Later on, an analysis showed TCR association rates differing by HLA locus, with DRB1 the most and HLA-C the fewest. In presence/absence analyses, roughly uniform sequencing depth across donors was assumed. Earlier analysis yielded a pattern in which most TCR beta V segments were productive about 87% or about 30% of the time.

PCR was performed using 60 Vbeta and 13 Jbeta primers. Produced via immunoSEQ multiplex PCR; TCRdb's table is partial and in-frame only. This sample has some 40,000 clones, with 53% found just once. V lost 3 bases, J lost 1 base, and 4 bases lay in between. CDR1 is KGHSH, CDR2 LQKENI, per germline. CDR3 length equals 13 residues. This clone was observed a few times. Its antigen is currently unknown. This specimen includes other DNA sequences encoding the same CDR3. V usage is TRBV18 and J usage is TRBJ1-5; unclear D gene. The origin of this receptor is a woman in her forties in good health and CMV-seropositive. Input material: PBMCs. In DNA form, the CDR3 reads TGTGCCAGCTCACCCGGGAGCAATCAGCCCCAGCATTTT. Amino acid sequence: CASSPGSNQPQHF.